The source of this T cell receptor (beta chain) is a study of T cell changes during pregnancy in multiple sclerosis. V gave up 1 base and J gave up 0 bases, with 11 bases separating them. Per the germline V gene, CDR1 is MGHRA and CDR2 is YSYEKL. This CDR3 has 16 amino acids. The assay was immunoSEQ multiplex PCR, and TCRdb's table has in-frame clones only and misses some. The table lists around 92,000 clones, 85% to 95% of them singletons. Sequencing was performed on peripheral blood, taken after pregnancy. This chain links TRBV4-1 with TRBJ2-3; a possible D gene is TRBD2 (6 bases). This sequence originates from a female donor with multiple sclerosis, enrolled in a pregnancy study. The CDR3 here is CASSQVEGSSTDTQYF. In nucleotides, the CDR3 is TGCGCCAGCAGCCAAGTGGAGGGATCTAGCACAGATACGCAGTATTTT.